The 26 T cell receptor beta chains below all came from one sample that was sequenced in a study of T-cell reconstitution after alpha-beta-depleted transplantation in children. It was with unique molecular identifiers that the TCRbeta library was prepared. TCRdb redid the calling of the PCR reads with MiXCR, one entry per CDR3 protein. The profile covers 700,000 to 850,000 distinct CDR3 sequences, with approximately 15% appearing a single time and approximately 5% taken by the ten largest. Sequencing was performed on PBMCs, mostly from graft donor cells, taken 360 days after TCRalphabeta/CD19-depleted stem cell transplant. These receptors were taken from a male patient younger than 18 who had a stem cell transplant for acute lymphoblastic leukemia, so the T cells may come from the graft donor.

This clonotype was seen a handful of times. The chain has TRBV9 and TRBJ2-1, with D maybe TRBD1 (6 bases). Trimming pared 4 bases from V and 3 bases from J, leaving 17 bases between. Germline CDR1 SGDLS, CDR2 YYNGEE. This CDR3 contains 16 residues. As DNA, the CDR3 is TGTGCCAGCAGCCCGAACCCCGGGACAAACTACAATGAGCAGTTCTTC. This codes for CASSPNPGTNYNEQFF.

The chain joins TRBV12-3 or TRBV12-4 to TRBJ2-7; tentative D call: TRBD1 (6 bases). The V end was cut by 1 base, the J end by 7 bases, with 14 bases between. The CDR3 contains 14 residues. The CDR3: CASSLEGVGGEQYF. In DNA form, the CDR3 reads TGTGCCAGCAGTTTAGAGGGGGTAGGCGGGGAGCAGTACTTC.

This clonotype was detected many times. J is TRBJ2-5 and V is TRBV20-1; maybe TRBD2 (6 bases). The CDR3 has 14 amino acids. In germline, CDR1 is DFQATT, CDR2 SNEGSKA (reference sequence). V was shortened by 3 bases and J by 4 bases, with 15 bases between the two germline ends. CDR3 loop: CSASRSRGVETQYF. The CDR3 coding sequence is TGCAGTGCTAGCCGCTCGCGGGGAGTAGAGACCCAGTACTTC.

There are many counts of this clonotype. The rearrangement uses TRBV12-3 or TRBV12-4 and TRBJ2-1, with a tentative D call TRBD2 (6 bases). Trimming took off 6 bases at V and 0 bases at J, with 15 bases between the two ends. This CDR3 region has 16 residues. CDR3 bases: TGTGCCAGCAGCCGGGACTTTCCGAGCTCCTACAATGAGCAGTTCTTC. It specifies CASSRDFPSSYNEQFF.

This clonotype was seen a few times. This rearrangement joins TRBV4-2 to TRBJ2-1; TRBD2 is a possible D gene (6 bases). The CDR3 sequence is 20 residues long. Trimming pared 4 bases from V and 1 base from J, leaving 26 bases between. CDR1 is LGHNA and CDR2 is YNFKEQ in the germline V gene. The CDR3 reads CASSRPQEGVAGLSYNEQFF. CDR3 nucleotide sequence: TGTGCCAGCAGCCGCCCGCAGGAAGGAGTGGCGGGGCTATCCTACAATGAGCAGTTCTTC.

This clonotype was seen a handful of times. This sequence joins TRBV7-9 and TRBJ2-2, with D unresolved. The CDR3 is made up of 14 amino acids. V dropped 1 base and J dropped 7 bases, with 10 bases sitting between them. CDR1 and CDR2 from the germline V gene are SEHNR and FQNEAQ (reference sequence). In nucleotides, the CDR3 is TGTGCCAGCAGCTTAGATCCAGGTCGCGGGGAGCTGTTTTTT. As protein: CASSLDPGRGELFF.

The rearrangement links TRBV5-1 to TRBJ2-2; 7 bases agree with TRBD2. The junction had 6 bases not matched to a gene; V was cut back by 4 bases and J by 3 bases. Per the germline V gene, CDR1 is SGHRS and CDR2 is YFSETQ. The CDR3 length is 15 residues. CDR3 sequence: CASSASGGYTGELFF. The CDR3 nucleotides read TGCGCCAGCAGCGCGTCGGGGGGATACACCGGGGAGCTGTTTTTT.

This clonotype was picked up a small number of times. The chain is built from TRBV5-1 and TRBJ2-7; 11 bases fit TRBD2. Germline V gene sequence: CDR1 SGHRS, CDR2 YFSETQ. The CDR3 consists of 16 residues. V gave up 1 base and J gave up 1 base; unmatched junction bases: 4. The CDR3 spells CASSLLTSGSSYEQYF. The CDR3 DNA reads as TGCGCCAGCAGCTTGCTTACTAGCGGGAGTTCCTACGAGCAGTACTTC.

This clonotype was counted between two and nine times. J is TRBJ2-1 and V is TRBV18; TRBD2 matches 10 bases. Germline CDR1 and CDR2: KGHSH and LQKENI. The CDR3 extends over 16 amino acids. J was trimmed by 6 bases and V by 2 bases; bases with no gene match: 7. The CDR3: CASSPASGSTGNEQFF. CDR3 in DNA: TGTGCCAGCTCACCAGCTAGCGGGAGTACGGGCAATGAGCAGTTCTTC.

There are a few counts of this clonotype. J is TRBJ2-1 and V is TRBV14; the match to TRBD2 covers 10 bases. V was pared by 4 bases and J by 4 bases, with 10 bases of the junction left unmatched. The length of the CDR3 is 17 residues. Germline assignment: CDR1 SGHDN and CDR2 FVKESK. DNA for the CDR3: TGTGCCAGCAGCCCTACCGCGGGACTAGCGTTTTACAATGAGCAGTTCTTC. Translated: CASSPTAGLAFYNEQFF. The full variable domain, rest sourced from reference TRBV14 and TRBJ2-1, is EAGVTQFPSHSVIEKGQTVTLRCDPISGHDNLYWYRRVMGKEIKFLLHFVKESKQDESGMPNNRFLAERTGGTYSTLKVQPAELEDSGVYFCASSPTAGLAFYNEQFFGPGTRLTVL.

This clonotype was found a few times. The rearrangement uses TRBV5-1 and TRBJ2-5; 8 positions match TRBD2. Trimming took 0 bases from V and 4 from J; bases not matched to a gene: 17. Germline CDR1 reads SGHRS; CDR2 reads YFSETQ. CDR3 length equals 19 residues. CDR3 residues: CASSLGGLAILIRRETQYF. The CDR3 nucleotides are TGCGCCAGCAGCTTGGGAGGACTAGCCATTCTTATTAGGAGAGAGACCCAGTACTTC.

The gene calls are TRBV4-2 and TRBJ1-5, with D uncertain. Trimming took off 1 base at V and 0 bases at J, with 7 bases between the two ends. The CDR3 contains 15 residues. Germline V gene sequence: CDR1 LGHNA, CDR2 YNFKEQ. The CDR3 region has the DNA TGTGCCAGCAGCCAAGCCCCTTATAGCAATCAGCCCCAGCATTTT. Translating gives CASSQAPYSNQPQHF.

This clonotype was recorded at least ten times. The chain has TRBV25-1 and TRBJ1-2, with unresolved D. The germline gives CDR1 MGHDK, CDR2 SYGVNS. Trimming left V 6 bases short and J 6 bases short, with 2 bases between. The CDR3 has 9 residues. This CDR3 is CASRDGYTF. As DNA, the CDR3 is TGTGCCAGCAGAGATGGCTACACCTTC.

CDR3 nucleotides: TGCAGCGTTGTGGAACAGGGGGCTTTCGGGGAGCTGTTTTTT. Its protein product is CSVVEQGAFGELFF. The chain combines TRBV29-1 with TRBJ2-2; 9 bases map to TRBD1. The CDR3 covers 14 residues. Germline V gene sequence: CDR1 SQVTM, CDR2 ANQGSEA. Trimming cost V 4 bases and J 7 bases; bases outside gene matches: 7.

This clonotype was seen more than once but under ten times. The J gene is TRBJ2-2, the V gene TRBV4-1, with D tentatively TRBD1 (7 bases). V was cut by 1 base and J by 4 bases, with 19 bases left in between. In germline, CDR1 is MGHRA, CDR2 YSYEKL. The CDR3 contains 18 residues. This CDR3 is CASSQASSQGGSTGELFF. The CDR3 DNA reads TGCGCCAGCAGCCAAGCTTCATCCCAGGGGGGAAGCACCGGGGAGCTGTTTTTT.

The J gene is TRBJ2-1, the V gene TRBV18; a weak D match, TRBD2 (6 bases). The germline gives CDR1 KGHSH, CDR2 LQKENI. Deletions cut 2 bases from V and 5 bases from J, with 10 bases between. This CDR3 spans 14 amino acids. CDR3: CASSPLGGDNEQFF. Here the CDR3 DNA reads TGTGCCAGCTCACCATTAGGAGGGGACAATGAGCAGTTCTTC.

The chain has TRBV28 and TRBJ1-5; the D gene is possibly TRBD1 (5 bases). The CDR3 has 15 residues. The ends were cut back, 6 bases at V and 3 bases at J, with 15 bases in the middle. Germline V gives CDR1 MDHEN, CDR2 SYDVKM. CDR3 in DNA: TGTGCCAGCAGCCTAGCCGGACACCTCAATCAGCCCCAGCATTTT. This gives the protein CASSLAGHLNQPQHF. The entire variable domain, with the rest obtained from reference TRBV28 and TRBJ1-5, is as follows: DVKVTQSSRYLVKRTGEKVFLECVQDMDHENMFWYRQDPGLGLRLIYFSYDVKMKEKGDIPEGYSVSREKKERFSLILESASTNQTSMYLCASSLAGHLNQPQHFGDGTRLSIL.

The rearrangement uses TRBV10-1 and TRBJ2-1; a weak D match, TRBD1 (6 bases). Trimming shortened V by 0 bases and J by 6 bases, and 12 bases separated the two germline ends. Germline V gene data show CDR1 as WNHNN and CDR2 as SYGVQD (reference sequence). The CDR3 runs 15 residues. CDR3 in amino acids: CASSESVQGFNEQFF. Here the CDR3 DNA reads TGCGCCAGCAGTGAGTCGGTACAGGGATTCAATGAGCAGTTCTTC.

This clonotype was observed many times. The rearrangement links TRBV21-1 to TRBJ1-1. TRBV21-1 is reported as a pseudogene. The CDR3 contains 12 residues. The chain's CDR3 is CASSKASLWAFF. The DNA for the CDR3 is TGTGCCAGCAGCAAAGCGTCACTGTGGGCTTTCTTT.

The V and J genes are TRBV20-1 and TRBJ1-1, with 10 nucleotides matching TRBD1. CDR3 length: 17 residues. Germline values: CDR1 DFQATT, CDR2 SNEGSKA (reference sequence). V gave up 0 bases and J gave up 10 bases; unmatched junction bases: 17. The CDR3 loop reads CSARDRGGTGAPRGAFF. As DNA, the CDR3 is TGCAGTGCTAGAGATCGAGGGGGGACAGGGGCTCCTCGGGGAGCTTTCTTT.

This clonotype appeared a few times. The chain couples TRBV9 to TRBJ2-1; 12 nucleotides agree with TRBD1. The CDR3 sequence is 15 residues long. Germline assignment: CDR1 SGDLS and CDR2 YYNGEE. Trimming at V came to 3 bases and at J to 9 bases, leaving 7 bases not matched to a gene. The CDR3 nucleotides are TGTGCCAGCAGCGGACCGGGACAGGGGGCAGTTGAGCAGTTCTTC. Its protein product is CASSGPGQGAVEQFF.

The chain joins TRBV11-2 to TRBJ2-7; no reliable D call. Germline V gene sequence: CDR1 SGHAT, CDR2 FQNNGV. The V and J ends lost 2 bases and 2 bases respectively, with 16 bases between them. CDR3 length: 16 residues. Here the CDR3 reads CASSLLHSAGAYEQYF. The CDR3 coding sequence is TGTGCCAGCAGCTTACTCCATTCGGCAGGTGCCTACGAGCAGTACTTC.

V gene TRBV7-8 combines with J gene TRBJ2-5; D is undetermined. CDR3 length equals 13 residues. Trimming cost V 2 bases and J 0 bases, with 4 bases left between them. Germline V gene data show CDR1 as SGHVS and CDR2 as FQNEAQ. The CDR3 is CASSLKYQETQYF. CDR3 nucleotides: TGTGCCAGCAGCTTAAAGTACCAAGAGACCCAGTACTTC.

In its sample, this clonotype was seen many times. CDR3 protein: CASSTGRTDTQYF. The CDR3, as DNA: TGTGCCAGCAGCACGGGGCGCACAGATACGCAGTATTTT. This rearrangement joins TRBV11-2 to TRBJ2-3; the D call may be TRBD1 or TRBD2 (5 bases each). V was clipped by 5 bases and J by 1 base, with 7 bases between them. The V gene's germline CDR1 is SGHAT and CDR2 FQNNGV. The CDR3 covers 13 residues.

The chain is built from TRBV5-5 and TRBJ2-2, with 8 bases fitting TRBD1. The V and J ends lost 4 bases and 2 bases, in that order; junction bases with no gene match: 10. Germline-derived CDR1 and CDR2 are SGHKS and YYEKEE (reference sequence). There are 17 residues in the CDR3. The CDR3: CASSVGLGTGNTGELFF. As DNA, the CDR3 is TGTGCCAGCAGCGTGGGGTTGGGGACAGGCAACACCGGGGAGCTGTTTTTT. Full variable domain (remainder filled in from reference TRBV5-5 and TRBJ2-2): DAGVTQSPTHLIKTRGQQVTLRCSPISGHKSVSWYQQVLGQGPQFIFQYYEKEERGRGNFPDRFSARQFPNYSSELNVNALLLGDSALYLCASSVGLGTGNTGELFFGEGSRLTVL.

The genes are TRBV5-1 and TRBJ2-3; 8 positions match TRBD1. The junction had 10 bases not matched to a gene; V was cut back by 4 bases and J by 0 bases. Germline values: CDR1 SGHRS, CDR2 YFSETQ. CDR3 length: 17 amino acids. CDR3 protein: CASSPDRGIRSTDTQYF. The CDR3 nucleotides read TGCGCCAGCAGCCCCGACAGGGGTATTCGGAGCACAGATACGCAGTATTTT.